This T cell receptor beta chain was identified during a study of T cell clonality in common variable immunodeficiency. Study observations and caveats: Common variable immunodeficiency TCR beta sequences reportedly had fewer deletions and N-nucleotide insertions.

Sequenced by immunoSEQ multiplex PCR; TCRdb stores in-frame clones only, minus some. This repertoire lists roughly 42,000 clones without singletons; 5% to 6.5% sits in the top ten. The sample holds many counts of this clone. Its antigen is currently unknown. The read ends 3 residues early relative to the CDR3; the germline J gene fills the gap. Trimming removed 3 bases at V and 5 bases at J, with 10 bases between. The V gene's germline CDR1 is KGHSH and CDR2 LQKENI. The CDR3 has 13 amino acids. This TCR was recovered from a human donor with common variable immunodeficiency. The sequencing input was peripheral blood mononuclear cells. This rearrangement joins TRBV18 to TRBJ2-5; a weak D match, TRBD2 (6 bases). The sequenced CDR3 bases are TGTGCCAGCTCACCGCTAGCGCGGGAGACC. Its translation is CASSPLARET. The full-length CDR3 reads as CASSPLARETQYF.